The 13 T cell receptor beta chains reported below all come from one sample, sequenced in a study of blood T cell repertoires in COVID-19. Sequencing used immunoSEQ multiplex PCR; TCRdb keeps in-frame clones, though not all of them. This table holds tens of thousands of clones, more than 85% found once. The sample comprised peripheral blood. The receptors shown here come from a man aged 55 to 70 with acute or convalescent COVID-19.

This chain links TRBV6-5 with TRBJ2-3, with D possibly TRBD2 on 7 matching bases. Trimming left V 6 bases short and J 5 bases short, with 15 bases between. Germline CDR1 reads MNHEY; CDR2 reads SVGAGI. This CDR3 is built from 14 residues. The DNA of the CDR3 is TGTGCCAGCAGCGACCGGGGAGGGGGAGATACGCAGTATTTT. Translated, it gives CASSDRGGGDTQYF.

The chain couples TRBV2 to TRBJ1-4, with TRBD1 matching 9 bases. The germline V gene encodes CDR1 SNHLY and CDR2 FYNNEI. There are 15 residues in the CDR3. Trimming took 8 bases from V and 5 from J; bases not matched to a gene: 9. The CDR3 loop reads CASAGGTGMNEKLFF. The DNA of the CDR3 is TGTGCCAGCGCAGGGGGGACAGGGATGAATGAAAAACTGTTTTTT.

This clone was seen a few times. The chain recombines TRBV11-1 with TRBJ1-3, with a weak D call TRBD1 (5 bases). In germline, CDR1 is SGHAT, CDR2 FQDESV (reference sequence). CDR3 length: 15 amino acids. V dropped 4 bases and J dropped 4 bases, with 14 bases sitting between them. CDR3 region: CASSSTGGVGNTIYF. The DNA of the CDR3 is TGTGCCAGCAGCTCCACCGGGGGAGTCGGAAACACCATATATTTT.

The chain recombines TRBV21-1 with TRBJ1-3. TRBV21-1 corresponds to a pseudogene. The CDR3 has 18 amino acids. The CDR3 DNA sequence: TGTGCCAGCAGCAAAGTGGGAGCTGAGGTTAGCTCTGGAAACACCATATATTTT. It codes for CASSKVGAEVSSGNTIYF.

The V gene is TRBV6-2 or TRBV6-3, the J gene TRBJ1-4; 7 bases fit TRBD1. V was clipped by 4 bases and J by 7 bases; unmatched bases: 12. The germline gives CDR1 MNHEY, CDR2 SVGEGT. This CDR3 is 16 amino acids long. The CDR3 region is CASSWLPGQRTEKLFF. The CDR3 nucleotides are TGTGCCAGCAGTTGGTTACCGGGACAGCGGACTGAAAAACTGTTTTTT.

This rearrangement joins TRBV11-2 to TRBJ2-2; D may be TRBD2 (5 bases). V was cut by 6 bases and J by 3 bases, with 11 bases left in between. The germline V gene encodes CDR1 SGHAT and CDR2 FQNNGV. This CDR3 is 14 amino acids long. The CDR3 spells CASRGLADTGELFF. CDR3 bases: TGTGCCAGCAGGGGCCTAGCAGACACCGGGGAGCTGTTTTTT.

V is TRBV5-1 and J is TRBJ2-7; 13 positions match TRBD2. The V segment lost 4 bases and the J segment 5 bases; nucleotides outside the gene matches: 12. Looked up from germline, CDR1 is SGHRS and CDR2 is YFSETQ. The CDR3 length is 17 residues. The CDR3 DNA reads TGCGCCAGCAGCCGGAGCGGACTAGCGGGAGACGATAACGAGCAGTACTTC. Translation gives CASSRSGLAGDDNEQYF.

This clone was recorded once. CDR3 coding DNA: TGTGCCAGCAGTCTTCAAGAGACCCAGTACTTC. Translating gives CASSLQETQYF. V gene TRBV12-3 or TRBV12-4 combines with J gene TRBJ2-5, with D uncertain. The CDR3 totals 11 residues. The V end was cut by 5 bases, the J end by 2 bases, with 3 bases between.

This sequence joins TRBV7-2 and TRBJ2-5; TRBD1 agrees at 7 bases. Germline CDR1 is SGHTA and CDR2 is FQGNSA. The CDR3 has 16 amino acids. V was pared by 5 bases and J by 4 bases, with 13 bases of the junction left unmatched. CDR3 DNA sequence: TGTGCCAGCAGCCAGACCTCGGGACGGACAGGAGAGACCCAGTACTTC. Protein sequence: CASSQTSGRTGETQYF.

The CDR3 nucleotides are TGTGCCAGCAGTTACCAGGGAGGGCAGGGCGGTCAGCCCCAGCATTTT. Amino acid sequence: CASSYQGGQGGQPQHF. The chain couples TRBV6-6 to TRBJ1-5; possibly TRBD1 for D (5 bases). CDR3 length: 16 residues. Per the germline V gene, CDR1 is MNHNY and CDR2 is SVGAGI (reference sequence). V dropped 2 bases and J dropped 6 bases, with 17 bases sitting between them.

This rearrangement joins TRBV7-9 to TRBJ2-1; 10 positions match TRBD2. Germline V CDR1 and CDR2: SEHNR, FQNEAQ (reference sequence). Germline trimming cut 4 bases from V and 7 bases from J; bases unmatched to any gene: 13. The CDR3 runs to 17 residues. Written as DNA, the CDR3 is TGTGCCAGCAGCTCCGGTGGGCTAGCGGGAGCTGTGAATGAGCAGTTCTTC. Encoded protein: CASSSGGLAGAVNEQFF.

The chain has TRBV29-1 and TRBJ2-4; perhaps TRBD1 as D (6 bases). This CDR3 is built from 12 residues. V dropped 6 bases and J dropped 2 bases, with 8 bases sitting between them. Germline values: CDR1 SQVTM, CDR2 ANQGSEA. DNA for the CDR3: TGCAGCGTCGGACAGCCCAAAAACATTCAGTACTTC. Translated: CSVGQPKNIQYF.

The CDR3 nucleotides are TGTGCCAGTAACCTAGACAGGGACTCACCCCTCCACTTT. As protein: CASNLDRDSPLHF. The chain employs TRBV19 and TRBJ1-6, with 7 positions matching TRBD1. J was trimmed by 10 bases and V by 7 bases; bases with no gene match: 7. Germline values: CDR1 LNHDA, CDR2 SQIVND (reference sequence). This CDR3 is 13 amino acids long.